The rows below give T cell receptor beta chains drawn from one sample of a study of shared clonotypes between healthy human individuals. This table comes from immunoSEQ multiplex PCR, and its TCRdb copy is limited to in-frame clones, with some not included. Here the sample spans more than 450,000 clones, approximately 85% being singletons. The specimen sequenced was PBMCs. The receptors were sampled from a woman in her thirties or forties in good health. Some clones in this sample may be carry-over from other donors' samples. The CDR3 runs from the conserved cysteine through the conserved F or W. A D gene is named only where the DNA matches it firmly. For some rows the clone size is stated as once, few or many, or as a class when expanded; others skip it.

size: few; D: TRBD1; V: TRBV28; J: TRBJ1-5; DNA: TGTGCCAGCAGTCTAAACAGGGGGACGGGCAATCAGCCCCAGCATTTT; CDR3: CASSLNRGTGNQPQHF
size: NA; D: NA; V: TRBV6-1; J: TRBJ2-1; DNA: TGTGCCAGCAGTGACGCTTCTTGGCGGAGGAGGGGCAATGAGCAGTTCTTC; CDR3: CASSDASWRRRGNEQFF
size: NA; D: NA; V: TRBV19; J: TRBJ2-2; DNA: TGTGCCAGTAGTATCCCGGGGGCCGTCGGCGGGGAGCTGTTTTTT; CDR3: CASSIPGAVGGELFF
size: NA; D: TRBD2; V: TRBV5-4; J: TRBJ2-7; DNA: TGTGCCAGCAGCAGGGCTAGCGGGAGCACGGGAGCGCGGGAGCAGTACTTC; CDR3: CASSRASGSTGAREQYF
size: NA; D: TRBD2; V: TRBV7-9; J: TRBJ2-5; DNA: TGTGCCAGCAGCTTTCTCGGCGGGAGTTCAATCCGAGAGACCCAGTACTTC; CDR3: CASSFLGGSSIRETQYF
size: NA; D: NA; V: TRBV25-1; J: TRBJ1-1; DNA: TGTGCCAGCATCGACCCCGACAGGAACACTGAAGCTTTCTTT; CDR3: CASIDPDRNTEAFF
size: NA; D: NA; V: TRBV27; J: TRBJ1-1; DNA: TGTGCCACCATGGCCCGGGGCTCCTCTGGGGGGACTGAAGCTTTCTTT; CDR3: CATMARGSSGGTEAFF
size: once; D: NA; V: TRBV11-1; J: TRBJ2-1; DNA: TGTGCCAGCAGCCCCAGTTTCGTGCAGTTCTTC; CDR3: CASSPSFVQFF
size: few; D: NA; V: TRBV6-6; J: TRBJ2-7; DNA: TGTGCCAGCAGTTATCGGCACGAGCAGTACTTC; CDR3: CASSYRHEQYF
size: NA; D: NA; V: TRBV19; J: TRBJ2-7; DNA: TGTGCCAGTAGTATGGCAGGGTCCGTCTACGAGCAGTACTTC; CDR3: CASSMAGSVYEQYF
size: NA; D: TRBD2; V: TRBV19; J: TRBJ2-7; DNA: TGTGCCAGTAGTCCCGGGACTAGCGGAGACATCTACGAGCAGTACTTC; CDR3: CASSPGTSGDIYEQYF
size: few; D: TRBD1; V: TRBV28; J: TRBJ1-5; DNA: TGTGCCAGCAGTATGGGTACAGGGGTCGTACAGCCCCAGCATTTT; CDR3: CASSMGTGVVQPQHF
size: NA; D: TRBD1; V: TRBV7-2; J: TRBJ2-7; DNA: TGTGCCAGCAGCCTCCACTCCAGGACAGGCTCTTTCTACGAGCAGTACTTC; CDR3: CASSLHSRTGSFYEQYF
size: NA; D: TRBD1; V: TRBV7-8; J: TRBJ2-7; DNA: TGTGCCAGCAGCCCCCATTTTGGGACAGGGGCTTCCGAGCAGTACTTC; CDR3: CASSPHFGTGASEQYF
size: few; D: NA; V: TRBV5-1; J: TRBJ1-2; DNA: TGCGCCAGCAGCTTGGCGTCGGTTCCGGGTGGCTACACCTTC; CDR3: CASSLASVPGGYTF
size: NA; D: TRBD2; V: TRBV29-1; J: TRBJ2-1; DNA: TGCAGCGTTGTGTCAGAGGGACTAGCGGGAGTCAATGAGCAGTTCTTC; CDR3: CSVVSEGLAGVNEQFF
size: many; D: NA; V: TRBV4-1; J: TRBJ2-1; DNA: TGCGCCAGCAGCCAAGGTGTCTGGGGAGCGGGTGAGCAGTTCTTC; CDR3: CASSQGVWGAGEQFF
size: once; D: NA; V: TRBV18; J: TRBJ2-5; DNA: TGTGCCAGCTCACCAGGTTTTGCACACGGGTTCGGAGAGACCCAGTACTTC; CDR3: CASSPGFAHGFGETQYF
size: NA; D: NA; V: TRBV29-1; J: TRBJ1-2; DNA: TGCAGCGTTGAAGGCGTAGGGACGAACTATGGCTACACCTTC; CDR3: CSVEGVGTNYGYTF
size: NA; D: TRBD2; V: TRBV23-1; J: TRBJ2-1; DNA: TGCGCCAGCAGTCAATCGGGGGACAGAAGAGGACTAGCGGGAGCCTACAATGAGCAGTTCTTC; CDR3: CASSQSGDRRGLAGAYNEQFF
size: few; D: TRBD2; V: TRBV27; J: TRBJ2-3; DNA: TGTGCCAGCAGTTTAAGAGCGGGAGGGCCATGGGATACGCAGTATTTT; CDR3: CASSLRAGGPWDTQYF
size: few; D: NA; V: TRBV4-1; J: TRBJ2-2; DNA: TGCGCCAGCAGCCAAGTTCGGCTAGCGATATCGACCGGGGAGCTGTTTTTT; CDR3: CASSQVRLAISTGELFF
size: many; D: NA; V: TRBV6-1; J: TRBJ2-6; DNA: TGTGCCAGCAGCGCTGACCCCTCTGGGGCCAACGTCCTGACTTTC; CDR3: CASSADPSGANVLTF
size: NA; D: TRBD1; V: TRBV27; J: TRBJ1-2; DNA: TGTGCCAGCAGTGAGGGGGCTGGATATGGCTACACCTTC; CDR3: CASSEGAGYGYTF
size: NA; D: NA; V: TRBV5-1; J: TRBJ2-1; DNA: TGCGCCAGCAGCTTGTCCCTTTCGGGGAATGAGCAGTTCTTC; CDR3: CASSLSLSGNEQFF
size: NA; D: NA; V: TRBV21-1; J: TRBJ2-7; DNA: TGTGCCAGCACCACTGAGCAGTACTTC; CDR3: CASTTEQYF
size: few; D: TRBD1; V: TRBV7-2; J: TRBJ2-7; DNA: TGTGCCAGCAGCATTAGGATCGGACAGGGCAACGAGCAGTACTTC; CDR3: CASSIRIGQGNEQYF
size: once; D: TRBD2; V: TRBV18; J: TRBJ2-1; DNA: TGTGCCAGCTCACCACGGACTAGCGGAAGCTCCTACAATGAGCAGTTCTTC; CDR3: CASSPRTSGSSYNEQFF
size: NA; D: NA; V: TRBV5-5; J: TRBJ2-1; DNA: TGTGCCAGCAGCTTGGCCGGGACTTTCAATGAGCAGTTCTTC; CDR3: CASSLAGTFNEQFF
size: NA; D: NA; V: TRBV19; J: TRBJ2-4; DNA: TGTGCCAGTAGTCCCCGACGCAAAAACATTCAGTACTTC; CDR3: CASSPRRKNIQYF
size: NA; D: NA; V: TRBV27; J: TRBJ1-1; DNA: TGTGCCAGCAGTTTACTGCCTTACACTGAAGCTTTCTTT; CDR3: CASSLLPYTEAFF
size: few; D: NA; V: TRBV2; J: TRBJ2-1; DNA: TGTGCCAGCGAAGGAGGGGGTGAGGAGCAGTTCTTC; CDR3: CASEGGGEEQFF
size: NA; D: TRBD2; V: TRBV27; J: TRBJ2-7; DNA: TGTGCCAGCAGTTATACAGCTAGCGGGGGGTTCTACGAGCAGTACTTC; CDR3: CASSYTASGGFYEQYF
size: NA; D: NA; V: TRBV5-1; J: TRBJ2-7; DNA: TGCGCCAGCAGGTTACCCTACTTTGGGAGTCTGGACGAGCAGTACTTC; CDR3: CASRLPYFGSLDEQYF